The rows below give T cell receptor beta chains drawn from one sample of a study of T cells in Graves' hyperthyroidism and ophthalmopathy. MiXCR, run by TCRdb on the multiplex PCR reads, gives a single entry per CDR3 protein. The sample records roughly 130,000 distinct CDR3 sequences, 22% being singletons. Specimen: blood. These receptors originate from a woman between 45 and 60 years old with Graves' hyperthyroidism that later progressed to Graves' ophthalmopathy. The CDR3 runs from the conserved cysteine through the conserved F or W. The order of the fields is V gene, J gene, clone size, D gene, CDR3 DNA, CDR3 protein. The D gene is left open where the match is weak. Clone size is given for some rows only: seen once, a few or many times, or a class if the clone is expanded.

V gene: TRBV18
J gene: TRBJ2-2
clone size: many
D gene: .
CDR3 DNA: TGTGCCAGCTCACCTCTAGAAAACACCGGGGAGCTGTTTTTT
CDR3 protein: CASSPLENTGELFF

V gene: TRBV30
J gene: TRBJ2-3
clone size: .
D gene: .
CDR3 DNA: TGTGCCTGGAGCGCCCAAGATACGCAGTATTTT
CDR3 protein: CAWSAQDTQYF

V gene: TRBV4-1
J gene: TRBJ2-7
clone size: few
D gene: .
CDR3 DNA: TGCGCCAGCAGCCAAGGGGGCGGAGTCCTGGGCGAGCAGTACTTC
CDR3 protein: CASSQGGGVLGEQYF

V gene: TRBV19
J gene: TRBJ2-1
clone size: few
D gene: TRBD2
CDR3 DNA: TGTGCCAGTAGTACACTAGCGTCCTACAATGAGCAGTTCTTC
CDR3 protein: CASSTLASYNEQFF

V gene: TRBV6-1
J gene: TRBJ1-2
clone size: .
D gene: .
CDR3 DNA: TGTGCCAGCAGCCCGACAGGCCATAACTATGGCTACACCTTC
CDR3 protein: CASSPTGHNYGYTF

V gene: TRBV6-1
J gene: TRBJ2-2
clone size: few
D gene: TRBD2
CDR3 DNA: TGTGCCAGCAGTGAAGCGTCGTTCGGGGGGGGAACCGGGGAGCTGTTTTTT
CDR3 protein: CASSEASFGGGTGELFF

V gene: TRBV29-1
J gene: TRBJ1-2
clone size: many
D gene: TRBD1
CDR3 DNA: TGCAGCGTGGGAAAGGACAGGTTGGGATATGGCTACACCTTC
CDR3 protein: CSVGKDRLGYGYTF

V gene: TRBV20-1
J gene: TRBJ2-5
clone size: many
D gene: TRBD1
CDR3 DNA: TGCAGTGCTAGAAAGACAGGGGCTAGCCAAGAGACCCAGTACTTC
CDR3 protein: CSARKTGASQETQYF

V gene: TRBV6-1
J gene: TRBJ1-2
clone size: .
D gene: TRBD1
CDR3 DNA: TGTGCCAGCAGACCCGCAGGGGGCAATGGCTACACCTTC
CDR3 protein: CASRPAGGNGYTF

V gene: TRBV12-3/TRBV12-4
J gene: TRBJ1-3
clone size: many
D gene: TRBD1
CDR3 DNA: TGTGCCAGCAGTCCCTCCCCAGGGGGAAAAGGAAACACCATATATTTT
CDR3 protein: CASSPSPGGKGNTIYF

V gene: TRBV4-2
J gene: TRBJ2-1
clone size: few
D gene: TRBD2
CDR3 DNA: TGTGCCAGCAGCCAAGAGGCTAGCGGGAGGTACAATGAGCAGTTCTTC
CDR3 protein: CASSQEASGRYNEQFF

V gene: TRBV5-5
J gene: TRBJ1-2
clone size: many
D gene: .
CDR3 DNA: TGTGCCAGCAGCCCCGAACCGTGGGGGCGTGGAGGCTACACCTTC
CDR3 protein: CASSPEPWGRGGYTF

V gene: TRBV6-2/TRBV6-3
J gene: TRBJ2-5
clone size: once
D gene: .
CDR3 DNA: TGTGCCAGCACGGGCGGGGCAGCGTACCAAGAGACCCAGTACTTC
CDR3 protein: CASTGGAAYQETQYF

V gene: TRBV6-1
J gene: TRBJ2-4
clone size: few
D gene: TRBD2
CDR3 DNA: TGTGCCACGACCGGGACTAGCGGAGTGGAAGCCAAAAACATTCAGTACTTC
CDR3 protein: CATTGTSGVEAKNIQYF

V gene: TRBV3-1
J gene: TRBJ1-2
clone size: .
D gene: .
CDR3 DNA: TGTGCCAGCAGCCAACACCGTTCTTCAGGGAGGGGCGATGGCTACACCTTC
CDR3 protein: CASSQHRSSGRGDGYTF

V gene: TRBV29-1
J gene: TRBJ2-5
clone size: many
D gene: TRBD1
CDR3 DNA: TGCAGCGTGTGGGACAGCCAAGAGACCCAGTACTTC
CDR3 protein: CSVWDSQETQYF

V gene: TRBV3-1
J gene: TRBJ2-7
clone size: .
D gene: TRBD2
CDR3 DNA: TGTGCCAGCAGCCGTCTAGCGGGAGAGCGCTACGAGCAGTACTTC
CDR3 protein: CASSRLAGERYEQYF

V gene: TRBV14
J gene: TRBJ1-2
clone size: .
D gene: .
CDR3 DNA: TGTGCCAGCAGCCTTGGGCCGGGGAACTATGGCTACACCTTC
CDR3 protein: CASSLGPGNYGYTF

V gene: TRBV19
J gene: TRBJ1-5
clone size: many
D gene: .
CDR3 DNA: TGTGCCAGTAAGATGCAAGGGGCAAGCAATCAGCCCCAGCATTTT
CDR3 protein: CASKMQGASNQPQHF

V gene: TRBV4-1
J gene: TRBJ2-1
clone size: once
D gene: .
CDR3 DNA: TGCGCCAGCAGCCAGGGGGACCCCGAGCAGTTCTTC
CDR3 protein: CASSQGDPEQFF

V gene: TRBV3-1
J gene: TRBJ2-7
clone size: .
D gene: .
CDR3 DNA: TGTGCCAGCAGCCAAGATCTTGGGAGAGGGGGAACCTACGAGCAGTACTTC
CDR3 protein: CASSQDLGRGGTYEQYF

V gene: TRBV2
J gene: TRBJ1-2
clone size: many
D gene: TRBD1
CDR3 DNA: TGTGCCAGAGGGAGCAGGGACAGGAAGGGCTACACCTTC
CDR3 protein: CARGSRDRKGYTF

V gene: TRBV20-1
J gene: TRBJ2-3
clone size: .
D gene: TRBD2
CDR3 DNA: TGCAGTGCTATACCGACTAGCGGGAGTGATTGGGTAGATACGCAGTATTTT
CDR3 protein: CSAIPTSGSDWVDTQYF

V gene: TRBV7-9
J gene: TRBJ2-1
clone size: many
D gene: TRBD2
CDR3 DNA: TGTGCCAGCAGTTATTCTAGCGGGTCCTACAATGAGCAGTTCTTC
CDR3 protein: CASSYSSGSYNEQFF

V gene: TRBV11-2
J gene: TRBJ2-7
clone size: .
D gene: .
CDR3 DNA: TGTGCCAGCAGCCCCCTCAATCCCCCCGCCGAGCAGTACTTC
CDR3 protein: CASSPLNPPAEQYF

V gene: TRBV7-8
J gene: TRBJ2-7
clone size: .
D gene: .
CDR3 DNA: TGTGCCAGCAGCTACGGGGGACGCGAGGCCGAGCAGTACTTC
CDR3 protein: CASSYGGREAEQYF

V gene: TRBV5-1
J gene: TRBJ1-1
clone size: many
D gene: .
CDR3 DNA: TGCGCCAGCAGCTTGCTTGGGACATCGAACACTGAAGCTTTCTTT
CDR3 protein: CASSLLGTSNTEAFF

V gene: TRBV24-1
J gene: TRBJ2-1
clone size: few
D gene: TRBD2
CDR3 DNA: TGTGCCACCAGTGATTTGCCACTAGCGGGAGTCAATGAGCAGTTCTTC
CDR3 protein: CATSDLPLAGVNEQFF

V gene: TRBV2
J gene: TRBJ1-1
clone size: .
D gene: .
CDR3 DNA: TGTGCCAGCAGTGAAGCGCATCGGGGGTGGGCTTTCTTT
CDR3 protein: CASSEAHRGWAFF

V gene: TRBV7-3
J gene: TRBJ2-5
clone size: many
D gene: .
CDR3 DNA: TGTGCCAGCAGCCCGGGTGGGAAGGCTGGGGAGACCCAGTACTTC
CDR3 protein: CASSPGGKAGETQYF

V gene: TRBV5-5
J gene: TRBJ2-1
clone size: many
D gene: .
CDR3 DNA: TGTGCCAGCAGCTTAACAACTACGAGCTATGAGCAGTTCTTC
CDR3 protein: CASSLTTTSYEQFF

V gene: TRBV6-2/TRBV6-3
J gene: TRBJ2-1
clone size: .
D gene: .
CDR3 DNA: TGTGCCAGCAGTTACTCCGCAGATGAGCAGTTCTTC
CDR3 protein: CASSYSADEQFF

V gene: TRBV5-1
J gene: TRBJ2-3
clone size: few
D gene: .
CDR3 DNA: TGCGCCAGCAGCCCGGGACTTTCGGGAATTACAGATACGCAGTATTTT
CDR3 protein: CASSPGLSGITDTQYF